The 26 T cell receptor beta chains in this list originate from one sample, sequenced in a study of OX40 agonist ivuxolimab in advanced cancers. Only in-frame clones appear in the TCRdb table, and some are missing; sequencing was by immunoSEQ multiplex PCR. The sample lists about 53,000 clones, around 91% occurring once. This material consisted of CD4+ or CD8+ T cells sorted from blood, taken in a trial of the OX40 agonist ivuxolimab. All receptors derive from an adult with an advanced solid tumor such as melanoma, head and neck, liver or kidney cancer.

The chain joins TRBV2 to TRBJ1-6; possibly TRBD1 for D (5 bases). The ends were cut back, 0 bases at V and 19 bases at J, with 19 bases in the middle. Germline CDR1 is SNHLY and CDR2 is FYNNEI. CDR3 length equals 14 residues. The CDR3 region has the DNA TGTGCCAGCAGTGAAGCGCTTCAAAGGACACGGATACACTTT. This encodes CASSEALQRTRIHF.

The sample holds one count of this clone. CDR3 sequence reads: CASSLSRGRETQYF. The CDR3 coding sequence is TGTGCCAGCAGCTTAAGCAGGGGGCGAGAGACCCAGTACTTC. V gene TRBV7-2 combines with J gene TRBJ2-5; 8 bases are a match to TRBD1. The CDR3 is 14 amino acids. The V gene end was trimmed by 2 bases and the J gene end by 4 bases; junction bases not matched to a gene: 3. Looked up from germline, CDR1 is SGHTA and CDR2 is FQGNSA.

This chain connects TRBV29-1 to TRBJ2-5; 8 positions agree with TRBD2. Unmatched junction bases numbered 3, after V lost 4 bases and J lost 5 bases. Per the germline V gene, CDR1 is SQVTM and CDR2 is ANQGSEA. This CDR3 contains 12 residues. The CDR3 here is CSVASGGETQYF. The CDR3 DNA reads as TGCAGCGTTGCGTCGGGAGGGGAGACCCAGTACTTC.

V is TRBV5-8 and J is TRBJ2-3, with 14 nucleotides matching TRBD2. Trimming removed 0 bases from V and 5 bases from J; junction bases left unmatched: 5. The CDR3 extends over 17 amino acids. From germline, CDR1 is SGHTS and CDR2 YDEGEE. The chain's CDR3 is CASSLAGTSGGVDTQYF. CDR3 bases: TGTGCCAGCAGCTTGGCGGGGACTAGCGGGGGTGTAGATACGCAGTATTTT.

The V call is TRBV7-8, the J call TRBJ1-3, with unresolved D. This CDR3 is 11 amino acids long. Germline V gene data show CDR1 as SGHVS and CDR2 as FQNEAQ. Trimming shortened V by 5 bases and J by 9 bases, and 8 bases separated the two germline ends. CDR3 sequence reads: CASSSGATIYF. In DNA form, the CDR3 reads TGTGCCAGCAGCAGTGGTGCCACCATATATTTT.

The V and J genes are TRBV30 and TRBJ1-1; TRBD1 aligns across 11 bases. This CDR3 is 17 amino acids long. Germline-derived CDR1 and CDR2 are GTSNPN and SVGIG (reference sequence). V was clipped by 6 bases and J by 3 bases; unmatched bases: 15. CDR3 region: CACLPAGTGGWYTEAFF. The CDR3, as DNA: TGTGCCTGTCTGCCAGCCGGGACAGGGGGTTGGTACACTGAAGCTTTCTTT.

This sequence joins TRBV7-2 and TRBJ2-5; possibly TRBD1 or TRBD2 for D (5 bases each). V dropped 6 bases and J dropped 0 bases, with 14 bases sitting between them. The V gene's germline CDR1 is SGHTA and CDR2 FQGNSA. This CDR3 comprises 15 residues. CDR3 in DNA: TGTGCCAGCAGAACTAGGTCAGGGTACCAAGAGACCCAGTACTTC. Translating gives CASRTRSGYQETQYF.

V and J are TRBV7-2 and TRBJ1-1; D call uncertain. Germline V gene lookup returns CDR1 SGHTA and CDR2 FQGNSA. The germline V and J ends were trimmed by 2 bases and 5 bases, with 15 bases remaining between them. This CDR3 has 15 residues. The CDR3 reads CASSLIWASSTEAFF. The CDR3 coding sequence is TGTGCCAGCAGCTTAATCTGGGCATCGAGTACTGAAGCTTTCTTT.

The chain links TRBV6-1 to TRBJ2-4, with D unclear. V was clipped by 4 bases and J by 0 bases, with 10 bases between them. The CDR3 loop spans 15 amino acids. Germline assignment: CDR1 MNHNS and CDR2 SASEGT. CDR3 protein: CASSVNGLAKNIQYF. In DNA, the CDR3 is TGTGCCAGCAGTGTTAACGGATTAGCCAAAAACATTCAGTACTTC.

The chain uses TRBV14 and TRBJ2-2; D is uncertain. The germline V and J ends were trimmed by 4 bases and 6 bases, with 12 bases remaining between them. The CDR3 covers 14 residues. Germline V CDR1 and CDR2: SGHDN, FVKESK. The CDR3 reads CASSPNGFAGELFF. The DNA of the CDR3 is TGTGCCAGCAGCCCGAATGGATTCGCCGGGGAGCTGTTTTTT. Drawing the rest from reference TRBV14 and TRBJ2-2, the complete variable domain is EAGVTQFPSHSVIEKGQTVTLRCDPISGHDNLYWYRRVMGKEIKFLLHFVKESKQDESGMPNNRFLAERTGGTYSTLKVQPAELEDSGVYFCASSPNGFAGELFFGEGSRLTVL.

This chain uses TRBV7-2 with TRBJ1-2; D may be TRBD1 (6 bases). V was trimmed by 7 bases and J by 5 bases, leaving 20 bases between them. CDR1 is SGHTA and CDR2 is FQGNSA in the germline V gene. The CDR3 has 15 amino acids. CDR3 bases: TGTGCCAGCACCCTGGGAGGGGGACGTTCTTATGGCTACACCTTC. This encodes CASTLGGGRSYGYTF.

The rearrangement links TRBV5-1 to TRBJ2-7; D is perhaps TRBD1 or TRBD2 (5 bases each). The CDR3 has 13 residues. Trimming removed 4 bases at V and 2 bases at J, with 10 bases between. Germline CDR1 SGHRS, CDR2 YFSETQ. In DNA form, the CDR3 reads TGCGCCAGCAGCGTCCGGGACCCCTACGAGCAGTACTTC. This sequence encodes CASSVRDPYEQYF.

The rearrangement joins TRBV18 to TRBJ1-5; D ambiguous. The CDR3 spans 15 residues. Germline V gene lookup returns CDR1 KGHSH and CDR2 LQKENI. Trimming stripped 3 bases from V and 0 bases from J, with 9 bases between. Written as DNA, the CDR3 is TGTGCCAGCTCACCGACGGGTTATAGCAATCAGCCCCAGCATTTT. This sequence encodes CASSPTGYSNQPQHF.

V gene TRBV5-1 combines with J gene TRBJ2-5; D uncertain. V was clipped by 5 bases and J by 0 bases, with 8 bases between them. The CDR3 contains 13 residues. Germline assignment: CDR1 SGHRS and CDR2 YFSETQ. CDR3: CASSTSYQETQYF. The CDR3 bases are TGCGCCAGCAGTACCTCTTACCAAGAGACCCAGTACTTC.

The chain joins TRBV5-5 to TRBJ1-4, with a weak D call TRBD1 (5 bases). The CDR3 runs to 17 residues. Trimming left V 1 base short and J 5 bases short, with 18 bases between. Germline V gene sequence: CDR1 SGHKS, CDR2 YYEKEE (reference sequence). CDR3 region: CASSLSVAGPLNEKLFF. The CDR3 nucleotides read TGTGCCAGCAGCTTGAGCGTGGCGGGACCGCTAAATGAAAAACTGTTTTTT. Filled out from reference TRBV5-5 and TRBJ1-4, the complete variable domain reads DAGVTQSPTHLIKTRGQQVTLRCSPISGHKSVSWYQQVLGQGPQFIFQYYEKEERGRGNFPDRFSARQFPNYSSELNVNALLLGDSALYLCASSLSVAGPLNEKLFFGSGTQLSVL.

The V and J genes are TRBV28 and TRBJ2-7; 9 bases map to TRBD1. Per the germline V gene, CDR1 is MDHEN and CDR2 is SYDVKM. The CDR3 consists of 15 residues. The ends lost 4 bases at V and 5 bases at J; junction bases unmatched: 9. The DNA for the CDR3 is TGTGCCAGCAGTTCTCCGACAGGGGGGTCGGACGAGCAGTACTTC. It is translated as CASSSPTGGSDEQYF.

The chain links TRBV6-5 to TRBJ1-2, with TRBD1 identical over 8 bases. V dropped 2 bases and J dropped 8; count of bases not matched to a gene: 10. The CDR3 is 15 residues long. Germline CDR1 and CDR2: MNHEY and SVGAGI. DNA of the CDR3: TGTGCCAGCAGTTACACATTGACAGGGGAGCGGGGCTACACCTTC. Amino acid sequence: CASSYTLTGERGYTF.

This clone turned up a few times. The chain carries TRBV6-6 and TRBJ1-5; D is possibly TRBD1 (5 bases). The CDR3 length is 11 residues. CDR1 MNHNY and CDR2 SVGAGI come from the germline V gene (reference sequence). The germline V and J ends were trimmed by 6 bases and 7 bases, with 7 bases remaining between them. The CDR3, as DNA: TGTGCCAGCAGCCAGGGACAGCCCCAGCATTTT. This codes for CASSQGQPQHF.

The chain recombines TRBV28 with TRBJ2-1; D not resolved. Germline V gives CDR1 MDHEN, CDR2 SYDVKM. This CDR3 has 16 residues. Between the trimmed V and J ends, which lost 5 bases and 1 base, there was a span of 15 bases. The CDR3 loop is CASSPEREASYNEQFF. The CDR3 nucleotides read TGTGCCAGCAGTCCCGAGCGAGAAGCGTCCTACAATGAGCAGTTCTTC.

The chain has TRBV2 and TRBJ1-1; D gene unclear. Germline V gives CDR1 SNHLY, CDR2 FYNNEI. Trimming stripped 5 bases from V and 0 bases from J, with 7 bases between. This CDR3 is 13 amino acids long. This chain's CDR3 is CASSTTVNTEAFF. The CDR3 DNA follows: TGTGCCAGCAGTACGACGGTGAACACTGAAGCTTTCTTT. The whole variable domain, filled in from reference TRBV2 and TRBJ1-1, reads EPEVTQTPSHQVTQMGQEVILRCVPISNHLYFYWYRQILGQKVEFLVSFYNNEISEKSEIFDDQFSVERPDGSNFTLKIRSTKLEDSAMYFCASSTTVNTEAFFGQGTRLTVV.

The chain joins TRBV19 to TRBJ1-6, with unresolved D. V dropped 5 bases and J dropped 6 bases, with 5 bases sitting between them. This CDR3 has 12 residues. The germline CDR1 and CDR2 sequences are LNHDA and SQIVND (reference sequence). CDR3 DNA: TGTGCCAGTAGTTGGCCTAATTCACCCCTCCACTTT. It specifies CASSWPNSPLHF.

CDR3 sequence: CASSSRTGELFF. The CDR3 DNA sequence: TGTGCCAGCAGTTCGAGGACCGGGGAGCTGTTTTTT. This sequence joins TRBV6-6 and TRBJ2-2; D remains ambiguous. The length of the CDR3 is 12 residues. Trimming pared 4 bases from V and 5 bases from J, leaving 5 bases between. Germline CDR1 and CDR2: MNHNY and SVGAGI (reference sequence).

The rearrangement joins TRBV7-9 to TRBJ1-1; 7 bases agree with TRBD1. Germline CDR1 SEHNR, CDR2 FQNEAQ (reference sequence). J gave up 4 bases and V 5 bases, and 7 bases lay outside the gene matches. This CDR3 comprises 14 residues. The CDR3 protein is CASSPQGEGTEAFF. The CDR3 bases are TGTGCCAGCAGCCCGCAGGGGGAGGGCACTGAAGCTTTCTTT. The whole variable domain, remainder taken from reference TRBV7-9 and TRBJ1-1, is DTGVSQNPRHKITKRGQNVTFRCDPISEHNRLYWYRQTLGQGPEFLTYFQNEAQLEKSRLLSDRFSAERPKGSFSTLEIQRTEQGDSAMYLCASSPQGEGTEAFFGQGTRLTVV.

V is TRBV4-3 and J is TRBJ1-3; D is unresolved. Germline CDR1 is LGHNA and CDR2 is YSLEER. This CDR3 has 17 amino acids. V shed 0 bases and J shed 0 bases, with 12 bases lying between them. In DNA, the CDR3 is TGCGCCAGCAGCCAAGAATATGAGATCCTCTCTGGAAACACCATATATTTT. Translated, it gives CASSQEYEILSGNTIYF.

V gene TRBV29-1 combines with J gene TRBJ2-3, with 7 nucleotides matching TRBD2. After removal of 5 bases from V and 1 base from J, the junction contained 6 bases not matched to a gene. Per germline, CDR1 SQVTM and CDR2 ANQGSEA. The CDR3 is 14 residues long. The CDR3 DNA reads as TGCAGCGTTTCGACTAGCTCTGGCACAGATACGCAGTATTTT. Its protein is CSVSTSSGTDTQYF.

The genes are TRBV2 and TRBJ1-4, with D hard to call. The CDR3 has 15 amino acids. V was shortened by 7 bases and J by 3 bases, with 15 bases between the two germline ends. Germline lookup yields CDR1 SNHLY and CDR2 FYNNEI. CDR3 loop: CASTIGYGANEKLFF. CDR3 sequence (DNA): TGTGCCAGCACGATAGGGTATGGGGCTAATGAAAAACTGTTTTTT. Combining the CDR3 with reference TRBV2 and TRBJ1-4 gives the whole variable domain EPEVTQTPSHQVTQMGQEVILRCVPISNHLYFYWYRQILGQKVEFLVSFYNNEISEKSEIFDDQFSVERPDGSNFTLKIRSTKLEDSAMYFCASTIGYGANEKLFFGSGTQLSVL.